The following is a T cell receptor (beta chain) sequence with its context. The data are from a study of blood T cell repertoires in COVID-19. V dropped 3 bases and J dropped 8 bases, with 14 bases sitting between them. Germline V gives CDR1 MNHEY, CDR2 SMNVEV (reference sequence). The CDR3 consists of 14 residues. In the original analysis: Researchers report that nucleated cell counts were estimated from reference gene primer amplification. Only in-frame clones appear in the TCRdb table, and some are missing; sequencing was by immunoSEQ multiplex PCR. V and J calls and clone size come straight from that table; D and trimming were deduced from the DNA. The sample lists about 180,000 clones, roughly 88% occurring once.

The rearrangement uses TRBV27 and TRBJ2-1; no reliable D call. Source material: peripheral blood. The sequence was collected from a woman aged 25-40 years with acute or convalescent COVID-19. CDR3 DNA sequence: TGTGCCAGCAGTTTTGACCCGGGTGGCGATGAGCAGTTCTTC. Translated: CASSFDPGGDEQFF.